These 4 T cell receptor beta chains share one sample of origin, sequenced in a study of Ad26.COV2.S vaccination and SARS-CoV-2 variants (dated by TCRdb to 2020 to 2022). The method behind the library was the immunoSEQ multiplex PCR assay. TCRdb carries this immuneACCESS record with in-frame sequences only. Its versions omit some clonotypes, under half of them owing to an unresolved V gene in the studies checked, with the rest unexplained. The sample data list about 350,000 clones, and approximately 90% of these were observed just once. The ten most abundant clones make up 3% to 4% of the sample. The intended sense of this specimen's time point label: individuals recovered from natural SARS-CoV-2 infection. The sample here was peripheral blood, taken after recovery from COVID-19. These receptor sequences come from a human donor who had recovered from COVID-19.

V usage is TRBV9 and J usage is TRBJ1-2; tentatively, D is TRBD1 (6 bases). The germline V and J ends were trimmed by 4 bases and 5 bases, with 18 bases remaining between them. CDR1 and CDR2 (germline): SGDLS, YYNGEE. The CDR3 is 15 amino acids. This chain's CDR3 is CASSPRTDPRYGYTF. The CDR3 bases are TGTGCCAGCAGCCCTCGGACAGACCCGAGGTATGGCTACACCTTC.

The genes are TRBV7-9 and TRBJ2-3; 7 bases align to TRBD1. V lost 1 base to trimming and J lost 3 bases; unmatched junction nucleotides: 7. The CDR3 has 16 amino acids. The germline CDR1 and CDR2 sequences are SEHNR and FQNEAQ (reference sequence). This CDR3 is CASSLVKGGETDTQYF. The CDR3 nucleotides are TGTGCCAGCAGCTTAGTGAAAGGGGGCGAGACAGATACGCAGTATTTT.

The chain combines TRBV11-2 with TRBJ2-5; D gene ambiguous. The CDR3 spans 15 residues. Germline V gene data show CDR1 as SGHAT and CDR2 as FQNNGV. The V end was cut by 5 bases, the J end by 2 bases, with 15 bases between. CDR3 DNA sequence: TGTGCCAGCAGCCCCTTACCCCCGGCGCAAGAGACCCAGTACTTC. Translated: CASSPLPPAQETQYF.

The CDR3 DNA reads as TGTGCCAGCTCACCTGGAAGGGGGGGATACAATGAGCAGTTCTTC. Its protein product is CASSPGRGGYNEQFF. The chain carries TRBV18 and TRBJ2-1; tentative D call: TRBD2 (7 bases). Germline values: CDR1 KGHSH, CDR2 LQKENI. This CDR3 comprises 15 residues. V was clipped by 3 bases and J by 4 bases, with 13 bases between them.